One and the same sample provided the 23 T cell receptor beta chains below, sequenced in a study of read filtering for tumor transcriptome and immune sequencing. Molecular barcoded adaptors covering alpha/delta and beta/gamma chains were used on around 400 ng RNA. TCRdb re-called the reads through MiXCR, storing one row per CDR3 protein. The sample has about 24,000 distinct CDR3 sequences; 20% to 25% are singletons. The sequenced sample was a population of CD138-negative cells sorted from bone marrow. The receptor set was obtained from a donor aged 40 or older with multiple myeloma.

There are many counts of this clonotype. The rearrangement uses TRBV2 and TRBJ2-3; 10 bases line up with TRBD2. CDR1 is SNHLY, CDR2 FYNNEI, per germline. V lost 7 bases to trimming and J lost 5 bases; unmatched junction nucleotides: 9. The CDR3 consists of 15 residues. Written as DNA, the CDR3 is TGTGCCAGCACCCTATTCGGACTAGCGGTAGATACGCAGTATTTT. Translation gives CASTLFGLAVDTQYF.

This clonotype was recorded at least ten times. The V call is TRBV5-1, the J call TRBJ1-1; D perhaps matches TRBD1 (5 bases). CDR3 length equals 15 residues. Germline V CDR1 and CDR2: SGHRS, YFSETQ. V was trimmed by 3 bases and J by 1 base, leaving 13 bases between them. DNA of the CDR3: TGCGCCAGCAGCTCCCCGACAGACCAGAACACTGAAGCTTTCTTT. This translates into CASSSPTDQNTEAFF.

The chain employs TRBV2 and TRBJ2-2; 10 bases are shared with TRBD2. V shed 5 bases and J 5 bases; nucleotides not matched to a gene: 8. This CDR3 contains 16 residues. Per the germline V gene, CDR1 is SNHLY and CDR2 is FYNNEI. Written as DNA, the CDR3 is TGTGCCAGCAGTCTGAGGACTAGCGGAATAACCGGGGAGCTGTTTTTT. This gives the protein CASSLRTSGITGELFF.

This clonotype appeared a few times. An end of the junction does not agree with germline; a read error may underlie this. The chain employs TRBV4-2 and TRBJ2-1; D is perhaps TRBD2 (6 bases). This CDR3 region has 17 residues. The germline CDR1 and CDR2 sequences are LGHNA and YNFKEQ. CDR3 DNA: TGTGCCGGCAGCCAACGTCTAGCGTCGAGCTCCTACAATGAGCAGTTCTTC. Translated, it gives CAGSQRLASSSYNEQFF.

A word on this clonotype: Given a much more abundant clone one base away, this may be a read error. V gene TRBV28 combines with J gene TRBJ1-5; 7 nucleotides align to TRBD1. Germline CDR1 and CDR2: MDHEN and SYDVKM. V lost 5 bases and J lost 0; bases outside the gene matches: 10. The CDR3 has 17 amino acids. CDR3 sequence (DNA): TGTGCCAGCAGTCCTACGACAGGGACGGGTAGCAATCAGCCCCAGCATTTT. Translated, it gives CASSPTTGTGSNQPQHF.

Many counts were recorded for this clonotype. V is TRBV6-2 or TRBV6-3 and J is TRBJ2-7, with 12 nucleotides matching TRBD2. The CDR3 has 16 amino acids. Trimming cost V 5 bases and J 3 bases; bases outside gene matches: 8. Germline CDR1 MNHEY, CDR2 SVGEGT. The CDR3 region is CASSKPTSGSYYEQYF. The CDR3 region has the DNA TGTGCCAGCAGTAAGCCGACTAGCGGGAGTTACTACGAGCAGTACTTC.

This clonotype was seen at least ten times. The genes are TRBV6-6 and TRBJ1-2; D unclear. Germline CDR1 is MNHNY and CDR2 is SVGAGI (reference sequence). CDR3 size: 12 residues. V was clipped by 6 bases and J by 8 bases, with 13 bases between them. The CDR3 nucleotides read TGTGCCAGCAGAACCGGACCGGGGGGCTACACCTTC. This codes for CASRTGPGGYTF.

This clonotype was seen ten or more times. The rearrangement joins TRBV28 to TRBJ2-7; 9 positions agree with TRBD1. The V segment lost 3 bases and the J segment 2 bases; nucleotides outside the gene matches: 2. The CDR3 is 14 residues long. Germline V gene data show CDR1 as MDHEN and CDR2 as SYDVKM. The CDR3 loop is CASSLGQGTYEQYF. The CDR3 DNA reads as TGTGCCAGCAGTTTGGGACAGGGCACCTACGAGCAGTACTTC.

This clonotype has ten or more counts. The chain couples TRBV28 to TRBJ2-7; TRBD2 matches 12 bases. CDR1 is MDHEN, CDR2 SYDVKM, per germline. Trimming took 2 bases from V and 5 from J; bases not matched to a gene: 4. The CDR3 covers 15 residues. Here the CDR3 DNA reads TGTGCCAGCAGTTTACTAGCGGGAGGGCCCCACGAGCAGTACTTC. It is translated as CASSLLAGGPHEQYF.

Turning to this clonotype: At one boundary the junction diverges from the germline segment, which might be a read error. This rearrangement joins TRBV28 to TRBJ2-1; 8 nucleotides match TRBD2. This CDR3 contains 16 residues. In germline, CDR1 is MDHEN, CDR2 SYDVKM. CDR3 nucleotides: TGTGCCAGAAGTTCCCTAAGCGGGAGCGCCAACAATGATCAGTTCTTC. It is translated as CARSSLSGSANNDQFF.

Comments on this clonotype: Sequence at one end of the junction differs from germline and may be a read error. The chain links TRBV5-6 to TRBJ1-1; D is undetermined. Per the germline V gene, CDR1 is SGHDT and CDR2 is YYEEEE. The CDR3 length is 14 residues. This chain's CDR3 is CDSSLFQKNTEAFF. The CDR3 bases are TGTGACAGCAGTTTGTTTCAGAAGAACACTGAAGCTTTCTTT.

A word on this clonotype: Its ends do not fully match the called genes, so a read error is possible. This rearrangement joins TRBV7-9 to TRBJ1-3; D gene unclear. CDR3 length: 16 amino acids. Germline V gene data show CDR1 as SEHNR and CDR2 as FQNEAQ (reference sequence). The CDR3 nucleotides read TGTGCCGGCAGCCCAAGCTCGGGGAGCGATGGAAACACCATATATTTT. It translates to CAGSPSSGSDGNTIYF. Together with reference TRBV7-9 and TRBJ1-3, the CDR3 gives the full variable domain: DTGVSQNPRHKITKRGQNVTFRCDPISEHNRLYWYRQTLGQGPEFLTYFQNEAQLEKSRLLSDRFSAERPKGSFSTLEIQRTEQGDSAMYLCAGSPSSGSDGNTIYFGEGSWLTVV.

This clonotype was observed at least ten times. CDR3 DNA: TGTGCCAGCTCACCACCGAATGCGGGAGGCCTAACAGATACGCAGTATTTT. Residues: CASSPPNAGGLTDTQYF. The chain carries TRBV18 and TRBJ2-3, with 8 bases lining up with TRBD2. V dropped 0 bases and J dropped 3; count of bases not matched to a gene: 8. The germline CDR1 and CDR2 sequences are KGHSH and LQKENI. The CDR3 extends over 17 amino acids.

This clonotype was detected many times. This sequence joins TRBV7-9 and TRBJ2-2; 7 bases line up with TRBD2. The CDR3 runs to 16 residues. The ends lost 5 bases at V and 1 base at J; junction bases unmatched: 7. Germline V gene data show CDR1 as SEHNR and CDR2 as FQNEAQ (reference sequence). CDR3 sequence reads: CASSPKTSLNTGELFF. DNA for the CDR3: TGTGCCAGCAGCCCTAAGACTAGCCTGAACACCGGGGAGCTGTTTTTT. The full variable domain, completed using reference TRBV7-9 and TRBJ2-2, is DTGVSQNPRHKITKRGQNVTFRCDPISEHNRLYWYRQTLGQGPEFLTYFQNEAQLEKSRLLSDRFSAERPKGSFSTLEIQRTEQGDSAMYLCASSPKTSLNTGELFFGEGSRLTVL.

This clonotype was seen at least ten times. In nucleotides, the CDR3 is TGTGCCAGCAGTCCGCTAGGGATGGGCACAGATACGCAGTATTTT. It encodes CASSPLGMGTDTQYF. This rearrangement joins TRBV12-3 or TRBV12-4 to TRBJ2-3; D remains unclear. The CDR3 has 15 residues. The V end was cut by 5 bases, the J end by 1 base, with 13 bases between.

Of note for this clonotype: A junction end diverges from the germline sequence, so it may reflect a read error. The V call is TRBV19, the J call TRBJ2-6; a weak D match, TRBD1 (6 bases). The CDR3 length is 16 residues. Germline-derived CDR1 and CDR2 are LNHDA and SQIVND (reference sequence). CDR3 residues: CSSRPGAGDGANVLTF. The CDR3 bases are TGTTCCAGTCGTCCCGGGGCAGGGGACGGGGCCAACGTCTTGACTTTC.

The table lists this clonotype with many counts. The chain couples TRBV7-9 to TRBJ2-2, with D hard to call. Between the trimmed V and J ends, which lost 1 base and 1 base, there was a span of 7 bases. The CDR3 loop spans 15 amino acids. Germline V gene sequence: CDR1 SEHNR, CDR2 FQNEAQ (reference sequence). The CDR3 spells CASSLGSLNTGELFF. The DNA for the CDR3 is TGTGCCAGCAGCTTAGGGAGTCTGAACACCGGGGAGCTGTTTTTT.

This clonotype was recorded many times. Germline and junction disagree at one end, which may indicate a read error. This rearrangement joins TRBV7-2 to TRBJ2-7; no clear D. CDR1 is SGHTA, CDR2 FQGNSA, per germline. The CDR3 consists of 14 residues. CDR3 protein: CASSSQASSYGQYF. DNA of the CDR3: TGTGCCAGCAGCTCCCAGGCCAGCTCCTACGGGCAGTACTTC.

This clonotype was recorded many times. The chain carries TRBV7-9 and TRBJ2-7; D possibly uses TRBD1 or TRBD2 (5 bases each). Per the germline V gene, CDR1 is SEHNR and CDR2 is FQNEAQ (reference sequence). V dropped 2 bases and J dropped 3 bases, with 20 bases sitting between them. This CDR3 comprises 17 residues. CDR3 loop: CASSLLGPGRLYYEQYF. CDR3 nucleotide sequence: TGTGCCAGCAGCTTACTAGGGCCGGGGCGACTTTACTACGAGCAGTACTTC.

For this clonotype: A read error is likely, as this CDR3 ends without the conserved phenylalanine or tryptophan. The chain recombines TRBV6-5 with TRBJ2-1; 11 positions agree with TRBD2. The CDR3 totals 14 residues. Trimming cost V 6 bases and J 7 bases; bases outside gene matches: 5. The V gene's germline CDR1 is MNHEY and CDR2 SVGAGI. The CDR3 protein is CASSRSGGGNEQFL. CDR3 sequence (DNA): TGTGCCAGCAGCCGTAGCGGGGGGGGGAATGAGCAGTTCCTC.

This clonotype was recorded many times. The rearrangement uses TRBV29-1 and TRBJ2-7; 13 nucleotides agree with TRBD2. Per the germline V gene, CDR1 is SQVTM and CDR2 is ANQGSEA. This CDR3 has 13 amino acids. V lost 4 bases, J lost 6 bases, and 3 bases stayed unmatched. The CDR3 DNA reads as TGCAGCGTTGGACTAGCGGGAGGCATCGAGCAGTACTTC. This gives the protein CSVGLAGGIEQYF.

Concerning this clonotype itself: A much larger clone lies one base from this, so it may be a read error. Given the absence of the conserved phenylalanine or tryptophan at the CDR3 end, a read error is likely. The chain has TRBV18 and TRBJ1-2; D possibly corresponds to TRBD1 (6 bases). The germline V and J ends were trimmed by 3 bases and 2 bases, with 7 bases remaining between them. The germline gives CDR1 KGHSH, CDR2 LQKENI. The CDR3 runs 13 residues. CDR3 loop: CASSPDRNYGYTL. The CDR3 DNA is TGTGCCAGCTCACCGGACAGAAACTATGGCTACACCCTC.

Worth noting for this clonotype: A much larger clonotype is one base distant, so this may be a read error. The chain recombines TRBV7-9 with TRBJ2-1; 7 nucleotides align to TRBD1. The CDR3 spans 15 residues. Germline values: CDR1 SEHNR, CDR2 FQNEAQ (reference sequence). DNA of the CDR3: TGTGCCGGCAGCGCCAAAGGACAGGCGATTAATGAGCAGTTCTTC. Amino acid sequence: CAGSAKGQAINEQFF. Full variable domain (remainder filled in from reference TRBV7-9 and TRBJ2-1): DTGVSQNPRHKITKRGQNVTFRCDPISEHNRLYWYRQTLGQGPEFLTYFQNEAQLEKSRLLSDRFSAERPKGSFSTLEIQRTEQGDSAMYLCAGSAKGQAINEQFFGPGTRLTVL.